These 2 T cell receptor beta chains originate from one sample sequenced in a study of CD8+ T cells in alopecia areata. Treatment defined: oral pan-JAK inhibitor, 5-10 mg twice daily. RNA extraction and reverse transcription yielded cDNA as sequencing template. Sequenced by immunoSEQ multiplex PCR; TCRdb stores in-frame clones only, minus some. The top ten hold roughly 15% of the sample, which has approximately 100,000 clones, 50% to 60% seen once. Sequenced here: CD8+ T cells sorted from blood, sampled at approximately week 60, from a patient treated with tofacitinib. The receptors shown here come from a human donor with alopecia areata.

This clone has just a few counts. The V and J genes are TRBV13 and TRBJ2-7; the D gene could be TRBD1 or TRBD2 (5 bases each). CDR3 length: 13 residues. The V end was cut by 3 bases, the J end by 6 bases, with 12 bases between. Germline loops: CDR1 PRHDT, CDR2 FYEKMQ (reference sequence). The CDR3 sequence: CASSFWGKGEQYF. CDR3 nucleotides: TGTGCCAGCAGCTTTTGGGGGAAGGGCGAGCAGTACTTC.

This clone was counted a few times. The V gene is TRBV5-4, the J gene TRBJ1-5; D remains ambiguous. This CDR3 spans 13 amino acids. The V gene lost 4 bases and the J gene lost 1 base, with 6 bases spanning the gap. CDR1 is SGHNT, CDR2 YYREEE, per germline (reference sequence). DNA of the CDR3: TGTGCCAGCAGCCCCGGGAGCAATCAGCCCCAGCATTTT. Translating it yields CASSPGSNQPQHF.